This TCR beta chain was documented in a study of cytomegalovirus exposure and HLA in healthy donors. About the research overall: Earlier, 95 million to 120 million unique TCR beta sequences were recovered from about 170 million T cells by an analysis.

PCR used 60 Vbeta primers and 13 Jbeta primers. This table comes from immunoSEQ multiplex PCR, and its TCRdb copy is limited to in-frame clones, with some not included. The repertoire consists of approximately 210,000 clones, with 70% to 80% occurring once and the leading ten covering around 0.42%. With regard to this clone: The same CDR3 also results from other DNA sequences found in this sample.

The specimen was PBMCs. The sequence was collected from a male donor in good health and CMV-seropositive.

The DNA of the CDR3 is TGTGCCAGCAGCTTAGCGGGGCTGGATCAGCCCCAGCATTTT. Translation gives CASSLAGLDQPQHF. The chain combines TRBV7-2 with TRBJ1-5, with a possible D match to TRBD1 (5 bases). The germline gives CDR1 SGHTA, CDR2 FQGNSA. The CDR3 spans 14 residues. Between the trimmed V and J ends, which lost 0 bases and 5 bases, there was a span of 8 bases.